This TCR beta chain was observed in a study of T cell repertoires in aging, cancer and after chemotherapy. Study-wide points: Loss of evenness, beyond lost richness, contributed to age-related TCR diversity decline in cancer patients. Thymic emigration or peripheral T cell expansion may be impaired by lymphoid organ infiltration in hematological cancer. Median generation probability rose over the chemotherapy interval in each cancer cohort, suggesting rebound thymic output.

Within the sample, this clonotype is medium-sized. The antigen remains unidentified. TRB rearrangements spanning V, D and J were amplified using mixed TRB-A/B primers. Via MiXCR, TCRdb re-called the multiplex PCR reads, giving one row per CDR3 protein. The sample contains several thousand distinct CDR3 sequences, around 28% of which appear only once. The template was genomic DNA from peripheral blood, not RNA. The ends were cut back, 9 bases at V and 4 bases at J, with 7 bases in the middle. Germline V CDR1 and CDR2: LNHNV, YYDKDF (reference sequence). The CDR3 has 10 amino acids. This TCR was recovered from a human donor with a blood cancer. Sequenced material: blood. The chain recombines TRBV15 with TRBJ2-7; D is uncertain. CDR3: CATSQYEQYF. For the CDR3, the DNA is TGTGCCACTTCGCAATACGAGCAGTACTTC.